Each of the 10 T cell receptor beta chains below was sequenced from the same sample in a study of glioma-infiltrating T cells. TCR alpha and beta CDR3 regions were amplified from RNA using iRepertoire nested multiplex PCR. One entry per CDR3 protein results from TCRdb running MiXCR on the multiplex PCR reads. The sample consists of under 200,000 distinct CDR3 sequences, around 42% of them appearing once. The specimen sequenced was glioma tissue, nonneoplastic brain tissue, or PBMCs (not recorded which). These receptors came from a human donor with low-grade glioma or glioblastoma, undergoing nonglioma brain surgery, or in good health (not recorded which).

This chain links TRBV25-1 with TRBJ2-7; 7 bases are shared with TRBD1. This CDR3 region has 14 residues. Losses at the gene ends were 6 bases for V and 3 bases for J; bases not matched to a gene: 8. The germline V gene encodes CDR1 MGHDK and CDR2 SYGVNS. DNA for the CDR3: TGTGCCAGCAGGTGGACAGGTGGAGGCTACGAGCAGTACTTC. Protein product: CASRWTGGGYEQYF.

This chain links TRBV29-1 with TRBJ2-7; 7 bases fit TRBD1. The germline CDR1 and CDR2 sequences are SQVTM and ANQGSEA. Trimming removed 7 bases from V and 4 bases from J; junction bases left unmatched: 10. The CDR3 is 13 residues long. DNA of the CDR3: TGCAGCGCTTCACGGGGACAGCTTTACGAGCAGTACTTC. It yields the protein CSASRGQLYEQYF.

This clonotype was seen more than once but under ten times. The CDR3 loop is CASSFRASGEQFF. As DNA, the CDR3 is TGTGCCAGCAGCTTTCGGGCGTCAGGCGAGCAGTTCTTC. The chain employs TRBV7-3 and TRBJ2-1; no firm D call. Between the trimmed V and J ends, which lost 3 bases and 10 bases, there was a span of 13 bases. The CDR3 spans 13 residues. The V gene's germline CDR1 is SGHTA and CDR2 FQGTGA.

The table lists this clonotype with many counts. V and J are TRBV28 and TRBJ2-2; no clear D. The germline V gene has CDR1 MDHEN and CDR2 SYDVKM. CDR3 length equals 14 residues. V lost 6 bases and J lost 5, with 13 bases in between. The CDR3 DNA follows: TGTGCCAGCAGCACCTTAGTTCCGACCGGGGAGCTGTTTTTT. Protein: CASSTLVPTGELFF.

Of note for this clonotype: This may be a read error, as it is one base from a much larger clone. The gene calls are TRBV11-2 and TRBJ2-2; D may match TRBD1 or TRBD2 (6 bases each). The germline V and J ends were trimmed by 1 base and 6 bases, with 15 bases remaining between them. Germline CDR1 and CDR2: SGHAT and FQNNGV. The CDR3 sequence is 16 residues long. The CDR3, as DNA: TGTGCCAGCAGCTTAGGTCGTGTGGGGGGCCCCGGGGAGCTGTTTTTT. Protein: CASSLGRVGGPGELFF.

About this clonotype itself: Lacking the conserved final phenylalanine or tryptophan, this CDR3 likely reflects a read error. The J gene is TRBJ2-1, the V gene TRBV6-5; 10 nucleotides align to TRBD2. The junction had 7 bases not matched to a gene; V was cut back by 10 bases and J by 4 bases. This CDR3 is 14 amino acids long. Germline V gives CDR1 MNHEY, CDR2 SVGAGI. CDR3 region: CATSLAGSYNEQFL. The CDR3 DNA reads as TGTGCCACCTCACTAGCGGGATCGTACAATGAGCAGTTCTTA.

This clonotype has ten or more counts. V is TRBV2 and J is TRBJ2-3; D remains ambiguous. This CDR3 is 12 amino acids long. V gave up 8 bases and J gave up 5 bases, with 11 bases separating them. Germline-derived CDR1 and CDR2 are SNHLY and FYNNEI. The DNA for the CDR3 is TGTGCCAGCGGTGGGGTGGGAGATACGCAGTATTTT. Translated, it gives CASGGVGDTQYF.

The table lists this clonotype with many counts. The V call is TRBV20-1, the J call TRBJ2-4; TRBD1 aligns across 7 bases. The CDR3 sequence is 12 residues long. Germline V gene data show CDR1 as DFQATT and CDR2 as SNEGSKA (reference sequence). After removal of 6 bases from V and 7 bases from J, the junction contained 6 bases not matched to a gene. The CDR3 loop reads CSASGGRNIQYF. In DNA, the CDR3 is TGCAGTGCATCAGGGGGAAGGAACATTCAGTACTTC.

A word on this clonotype: This may arise from a read error, as a much more abundant clone is one base away. The chain joins TRBV5-4 to TRBJ2-5, with D unclear. V lost 5 bases, J lost 3 bases, and 8 bases lay in between. CDR1 is SGHNT and CDR2 is YYREEE in the germline V gene (reference sequence). The CDR3 runs to 12 residues. The CDR3 here is CASRFMEETQYF. In nucleotides, the CDR3 is TGTGCCAGCAGATTTATGGAAGAGACCCAGTACTTC.

The J gene is TRBJ1-3, the V gene TRBV10-3, with no clear D. V was shortened by 10 bases and J by 4 bases, with 14 bases between the two germline ends. This CDR3 spans 13 amino acids. Germline V lookup: CDR1 ENHRY, CDR2 SYGVKD. CDR3 in DNA: TGTGCCACGGTGCCGGGCGGCGGAAACACCATATATTTT. This sequence encodes CATVPGGGNTIYF.